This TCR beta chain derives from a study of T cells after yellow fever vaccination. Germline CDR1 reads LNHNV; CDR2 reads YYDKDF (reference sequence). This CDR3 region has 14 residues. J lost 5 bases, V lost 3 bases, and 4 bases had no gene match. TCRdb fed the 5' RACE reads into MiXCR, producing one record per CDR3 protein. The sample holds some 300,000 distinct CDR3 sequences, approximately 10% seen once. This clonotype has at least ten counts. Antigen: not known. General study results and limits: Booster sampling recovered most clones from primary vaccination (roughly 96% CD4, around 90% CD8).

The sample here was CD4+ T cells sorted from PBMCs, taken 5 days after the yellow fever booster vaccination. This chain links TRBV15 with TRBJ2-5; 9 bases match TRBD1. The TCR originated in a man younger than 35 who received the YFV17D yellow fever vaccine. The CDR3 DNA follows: TGTGCCACCAGCAGTACAGGGGGCTGGGAGACCCAGTACTTC. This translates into CATSSTGGWETQYF. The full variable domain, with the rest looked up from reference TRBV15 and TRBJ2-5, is DAMVIQNPRYQVTQFGKPVTLSCSQTLNHNVMYWYQQKSSQAPKLLFHYYDKDFNNEADTPDNFQSRRPNTSFCFLDIRSPGLGDTAMYLCATSSTGGWETQYFGPGTRLLVL.